This T cell receptor (beta chain) was sequenced for a study of shared clonotypes between healthy human individuals. The study, taken as a whole, reports: On the whole, naive subsets had larger estimated richness than memory subsets had.

Comments on this clone: Its antigen is undetermined.

The run depth of the assay was deep. For sorted subsets, roughly 210 ng DNA per replicate equaled around 30,000 T cell genomes. Profiling relied on immunoSEQ multiplex PCR, and the TCRdb table lists in-frame clones only, not all of them. The table lists about 110,000 clones, about 62% of them singletons. Trimming shortened V by 0 bases and J by 2 bases, and 5 bases separated the two germline ends. The CDR3 extends over 14 amino acids. Germline CDR1 WSHSY, CDR2 SAAADI. The V call is TRBV10-2, the J call TRBJ1-5, with D unclear. The TCR comes from a woman aged 25 to 45 in good health. The sequenced material came from memory CD8+ T cells sorted from blood. Stated subset: CD45RO+ cells pooled with CCR7-negative TemRA cells. CDR3 in DNA: TGCGCCAGCAGTGAGTCGGGTGGCAATCAGCCCCAGCATTTT. Translated: CASSESGGNQPQHF.